This T cell receptor beta chain derives from a study of OX40 agonist ivuxolimab in advanced cancers. As for the study more broadly: The costimulatory receptor OX40 (CD134) was targeted by ivuxolimab, a fully human IgG2 agonistic monoclonal antibody. Intravenous ivuxolimab was administered to patients every 2 weeks at six dose levels: 0.01, 0.1, 0.3, 1.5, 3 and 10 mg/kg. Of the roughly 51 dose-escalation patients, hepatocellular carcinoma was present in approximately 20, melanoma in approximately 15, renal cell carcinoma in 9 and head and neck cancer in 9. In the dose-escalation cohort, 75% to 90% of patients were male, and the mean age was roughly 60 years with a range of roughly 23 to 90. Patients were allowed to have had prior anti-PD-1, anti-PD-L1 or anti-CTLA-4 therapy, and 40% to 45% of the dose-escalation patients had previously received checkpoint inhibitors. Partial responses occurred in three dose-escalation patients, of whom one had hepatocellular carcinoma and two had cutaneous melanoma. Peripheral TCRbeta sequencing aimed to test whether ivuxolimab altered TCR sequence diversity and caused clonal T-cell expansion. The monotherapy dose-escalation portion (N ≈ 50 patients) of the phase I ivuxolimab trial is reported in the paper. The research as a whole found: Low levels of normalized T-cell clonal expansion were also seen in some patients who did not respond. Clonal expansion of both CD4+ and CD8+ blood T cells was observed from baseline to week 6 at doses 0.1 to 3.0 mg/kg. In the 0.1-3.0 mg/kg groups, partial responders were among the patients with the lowest normalized peripheral clonal expansion, particularly in CD8+ T cells. The antigen specificity of the clonally expanded peripheral T cells was not determined. After ivuxolimab, expanded clones were on average more numerous among CD8+ T cells than among CD4+ T cells.

With respect to this clone: The target of this receptor is not known. Base quality data are lacking; no much larger clone is found one base away.

For sequencing of the TCRbeta CDR3 region, genomic DNA was extracted from the sorted cells. TCRbeta CDR3 regions were sequenced using the immunoSEQ Assay. This is the immuneACCESS table as TCRdb keeps it, with only in-frame sequences that have V and J called. A part of the clones is gone; compared with another copy, unresolved V genes explain less than half, and the rest is unexplained. The sample table contains more than 30,000 clones; only one count was recorded for roughly 90% of them. About 9.6% of the sample rests with the top ten. The trial excluded patients who had a history of autoimmune disease or were on systemic immunosuppression. In every dose cohort, peripheral blood was drawn for TCR sequencing at baseline, cycle 4 day 1, and cycle 7 day 1. The samples were drawn from a first-in-human, open-label, multicenter phase I dose-escalation trial of ivuxolimab. The trial enrolled adults with locally advanced or metastatic head and neck squamous cell, hepatocellular, melanoma or renal cell carcinoma. Before TCR sequencing, CD4+ T cells and CD8+ T cells were sorted from peripheral blood as separate populations.

The trim is 4 bases for V and 2 bases for J, with a gap of 16 bases between the germline ends. The CDR3 covers 17 residues, taking in both the cysteine and the phenylalanine. Just the 51-base CDR3 DNA is kept, in frame starting at base 1. The germline V gene encodes CDR1 SGHNT and CDR2 YYREEE (reference sequence). This sequence uses TRBV5-4 and TRBJ2-6; the D gene could be TRBD1 or TRBD2, each one agreeing over 5 bases. The sample was CD4+ or CD8+ T cells sorted from blood, taken in a trial of the OX40 agonist ivuxolimab. This sequence originates from an adult with an advanced solid tumor such as melanoma, head and neck, liver or kidney cancer. The DNA sequence reads TGTGCCAGCAGCCCGGGGACCTCCCGGCCTGGGGCCAACGTCCTGACTTTC. Translated, this gives CASSPGTSRPGANVLTF. Here the CDR3 is joined to the reference TRBV5-4 and TRBJ2-6 genes, and the full variable domain is: ETGVTQSPTHLIKTRGQQVTLRCSSQSGHNTVSWYQQALGQGPQFIFQYYREEENGRGNFPPRFSGLQFPNYSSELNVNALELDDSALYLCASSPGTSRPGANVLTFGAGSRLTVL.